This T cell receptor beta chain was found in a study of beta chain features in type 1 diabetes. The wider study: Similarity in age, gender and cell yields was seen between patients and healthy donors. Overall study findings and caveats: TCRB CDR3 length was moderately but significantly reduced in all four CD4+ subsets of Type 1 diabetes patients. Lower insertion and higher deletion counts appeared at VDJ junctions in type 1 diabetes patients.

Comments on this clone: Its specificity is unknown.

Of the isolated RNA, all was reverse transcribed, and so the sequenced material was expressed TCRB transcripts. Naive, central memory and regulatory T cell samples averaged around 3.9 million reads. Profiled with immunoSEQ multiplex PCR; TCRdb holds only in-frame clones, not every one. The repertoire holds about 230,000 clones, around 16% seen once, with approximately 0.087% in the top ten. It was via CD45RO/CCR7/CD25/CD127/CD95/CD27 that CD4+ naive, central memory, regulatory and stem cell-like memory cells were sorted. The clonotype comes from a man aged 25 to 40 with type 1 diabetes. Sequencing was performed on naive CD4+ T cells from blood.

The DNA for the CDR3 is TGCGCCAGCAGCTTGGATGACCCGACAGGGGCTGGGGCCAACGTCCTGACTTTC. Translating gives CASSLDDPTGAGANVLTF. The chain combines TRBV5-1 with TRBJ2-6, with 8 bases that match TRBD1. In germline, CDR1 is SGHRS, CDR2 YFSETQ. This CDR3 region has 18 residues. With 0 bases clipped from V and 2 bases from J, the junction kept 7 bases outside the gene matches.